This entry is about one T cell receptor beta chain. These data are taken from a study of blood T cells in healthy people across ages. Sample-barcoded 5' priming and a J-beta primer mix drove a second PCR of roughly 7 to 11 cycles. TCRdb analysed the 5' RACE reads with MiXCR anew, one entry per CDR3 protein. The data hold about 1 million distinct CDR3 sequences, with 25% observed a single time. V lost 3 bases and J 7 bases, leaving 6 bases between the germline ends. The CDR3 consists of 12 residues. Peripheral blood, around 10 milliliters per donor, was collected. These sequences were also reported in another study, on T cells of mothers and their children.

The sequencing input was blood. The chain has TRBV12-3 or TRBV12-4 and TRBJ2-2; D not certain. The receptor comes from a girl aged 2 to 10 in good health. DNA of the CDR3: TGTGCCAGCAGTTTGGTTTACGGGGAGCTGTTTTTT. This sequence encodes CASSLVYGELFF.